The 20 T cell receptor beta chains below all came from one sample that was sequenced in a study of blood T cells in healthy people across ages. Combining a sample-barcoded 5' primer with a J-beta primer mix, a second PCR ran for roughly 7 to 12 cycles. TCRdb re-derived calls from the 5' RACE reads in MiXCR, one entry per CDR3 protein. The sample carries 550,000 to 800,000 distinct CDR3 sequences, approximately 21% recorded once. The sequenced material came from blood. The receptors originated from a man between 70 and 80 years old in good health.

This clonotype was counted a single time. The rearrangement joins TRBV10-3 to TRBJ2-5; D is unclear. The CDR3 extends over 15 amino acids. CDR1 and CDR2 from the germline V gene are ENHRY and SYGVKD. Deletions cut 10 bases from V and 1 base from J, with 19 bases between. The CDR3 sequence is CATMTGPPFQETQYF. CDR3 DNA sequence: TGTGCCACCATGACCGGGCCACCCTTCCAAGAGACCCAGTACTTC.

CDR3 nucleotide sequence: TGCAGTGCTAGAGATTTCCTAGCGGGCATATACGAGCAGTACTTC. Translated, it gives CSARDFLAGIYEQYF. The chain is built from TRBV20-1 and TRBJ2-1; 8 nucleotides align to TRBD2. The tail of the sequence fits TRBJ2-7 better, so the J call may be wrong. The CDR3 extends over 15 amino acids. The germline V gene has CDR1 DFQATT and CDR2 SNEGSKA (reference sequence).

This clonotype has only a few counts. This chain connects TRBV12-3 or TRBV12-4 to TRBJ2-7, with D possibly matching TRBD2 (5 bases). CDR3 length: 13 amino acids. The germline V and J ends were trimmed by 5 bases and 4 bases, with 12 bases remaining between them. The CDR3 sequence is CASSPTTRYEQYF. Written as DNA, the CDR3 is TGTGCCAGCAGTCCAACAACTAGATACGAGCAGTACTTC.

The rearrangement joins TRBV12-3 or TRBV12-4 to TRBJ2-3, with D perhaps matching TRBD1 (6 bases). Trimming removed 5 bases from V and 11 bases from J, with 14 bases in between. This CDR3 region has 12 residues. The CDR3 region has the DNA TGTGCCAGCAGTCCCGACAGGCGGCGGCAGTATTTT. Translated: CASSPDRRRQYF.

The chain has TRBV27 and TRBJ2-1; 7 bases match TRBD2. Germline-derived CDR1 and CDR2 are MNHEY and SMNVEV (reference sequence). Germline trimming cut 1 base from V and 6 bases from J; bases unmatched to any gene: 15. There are 18 residues in the CDR3. Written as DNA, the CDR3 is TGTGCCAGCAGTTTATTTGCCTCGATTCCGGGAGGTTTCAATGAGCAGTTCTTC. It specifies CASSLFASIPGGFNEQFF.

V gene TRBV2 combines with J gene TRBJ1-5; D is unresolved. There are 14 residues in the CDR3. V was trimmed by 7 bases and J by 0 bases, leaving 10 bases between them. The germline V gene encodes CDR1 SNHLY and CDR2 FYNNEI. DNA of the CDR3: TGTGCCAGCAAGCTCGACCATAGCAATCAGCCCCAGCATTTT. Its protein product is CASKLDHSNQPQHF.

This clonotype came up many times. V gene TRBV15 combines with J gene TRBJ2-3, with D unresolved. The V end lost 0 bases, the J end lost 1 base, and 8 bases lay between the germline ends. The CDR3 contains 15 residues. Germline V gives CDR1 LNHNV, CDR2 YYDKDF (reference sequence). The CDR3 DNA is TGTGCCACCAGCAGAGATTCTAGGGGCACAGATACGCAGTATTTT. Amino acid sequence: CATSRDSRGTDTQYF.

This clonotype turned up a few times. This chain connects TRBV30 to TRBJ1-4, with TRBD1 identical over 8 bases. After removal of 5 bases from V and 3 bases from J, the junction contained 5 bases not matched to a gene. The CDR3 length is 14 residues. The germline CDR1 and CDR2 sequences are GTSNPN and SVGIG (reference sequence). The CDR3 reads CAWAPQGANEKLFF. The CDR3 region has the DNA TGTGCCTGGGCCCCACAGGGGGCTAATGAAAAACTGTTTTTT.

The chain carries TRBV2 and TRBJ2-1, with TRBD2 matching over 10 bases. CDR1 is SNHLY, CDR2 FYNNEI, per germline. V lost 7 bases, J lost 7 bases, and 10 bases stayed unmatched. This CDR3 contains 15 residues. CDR3 sequence reads: CASNPSGSGRNEQFF. The CDR3 DNA reads TGTGCCAGCAACCCAAGTGGTAGCGGGAGGAATGAGCAGTTCTTC. The full variable domain, in which reference TRBV2 and TRBJ2-1 provide the parts outside the CDR3, is EPEVTQTPSHQVTQMGQEVILRCVPISNHLYFYWYRQILGQKVEFLVSFYNNEISEKSEIFDDQFSVERPDGSNFTLKIRSTKLEDSAMYFCASNPSGSGRNEQFFGPGTRLTVL.

The chain employs TRBV7-3 and TRBJ2-3, with TRBD2 as a possible D gene (5 bases). Germline lookup yields CDR1 SGHTA and CDR2 FQGTGA. The CDR3 length is 16 residues. With 5 bases removed from V and 4 bases from J, the gap between germline ends came to 19 bases. DNA for the CDR3: TGTGCCAGCAGCCCGTCACTAGGGATGGAGTCAGATACGCAGTATTTT. It translates to CASSPSLGMESDTQYF.

This clonotype has only a few counts. This rearrangement joins TRBV13 to TRBJ2-3; D remains ambiguous. The germline V gene has CDR1 PRHDT and CDR2 FYEKMQ (reference sequence). The germline V and J ends were trimmed by 2 bases and 5 bases, with 11 bases remaining between them. This CDR3 spans 14 amino acids. CDR3 sequence reads: CASSLRSLIDTQYF. CDR3 DNA sequence: TGTGCCAGCAGCTTACGTTCTCTCATAGATACGCAGTATTTT.

The chain employs TRBV3-1 and TRBJ2-3; 7 bases match TRBD2. This CDR3 is 16 amino acids long. Germline assignment: CDR1 LGHDT and CDR2 YNNKEL (reference sequence). V was clipped by 4 bases and J by 0 bases; unmatched bases: 7. The CDR3 DNA reads as TGTGCCAGCAGCCGCCGACGTAGCGGGAGCACAGATACGCAGTATTTT. This sequence encodes CASSRRRSGSTDTQYF.

The chain uses TRBV29-1 and TRBJ2-7; 14 bases are shared with TRBD2. The tail of the sequence fits TRBJ2-1 better, so the J call may be wrong. Germline CDR1 and CDR2: SQVTM and ANQGSEA. The CDR3 has 18 amino acids. The CDR3 region is CSVGGGLAGDGYYNEQFF. CDR3 DNA sequence: TGCAGCGTTGGAGGGGGACTAGCGGGAGATGGTTACTACAATGAGCAGTTCTTC.

This clonotype was seen more than once but under ten times. The chain combines TRBV7-2 with TRBJ2-5, with D perhaps being TRBD1 or TRBD2 (5 bases each). The J call may be in error: the DNA end matches TRBJ2-1 better. The length of the CDR3 is 13 residues. Germline V gives CDR1 SGHTA, CDR2 FQGNSA. CDR3 DNA sequence: TGTGCCAGCAGCTGGGACGGTCCAGGGGAGCAGTTCTTC. Encoded protein: CASSWDGPGEQFF.

There are many counts of this clonotype. V gene TRBV29-1 combines with J gene TRBJ2-5; possibly TRBD2 for D (6 bases). The length of the CDR3 is 13 residues. Trimming pared 7 bases from V and 2 bases from J, leaving 14 bases between. The germline CDR1 and CDR2 sequences are SQVTM and ANQGSEA. For the CDR3, the DNA is TGCAGCGCATCGGGACTCATACAAGAGACCCAGTACTTC. Translation: CSASGLIQETQYF.

The J gene is TRBJ2-5, the V gene TRBV2; TRBD1 might be the D (6 bases). The J call may be faulty, since TRBJ2-7 better matches the DNA end. The CDR3 extends over 13 amino acids. Per germline, CDR1 SNHLY and CDR2 FYNNEI. The CDR3 spells CASSGDKSYEQYF. In DNA, the CDR3 is TGTGCCAGCAGTGGGGACAAGTCCTACGAGCAGTACTTC.

The chain employs TRBV27 and TRBJ1-1; 7 bases are shared with TRBD1. V shed 5 bases and J 1 base; nucleotides not matched to a gene: 10. The CDR3 consists of 16 residues. The germline V gene has CDR1 MNHEY and CDR2 SMNVEV (reference sequence). The CDR3 DNA follows: TGTGCCAGCAGTCCACCCGCGACAGGGCCGAACACTGAAGCTTTCTTT. As protein: CASSPPATGPNTEAFF.

Many counts were recorded for this clonotype. The chain recombines TRBV5-1 with TRBJ2-5; 10 nucleotides line up with TRBD2. Germline V CDR1 and CDR2: SGHRS, YFSETQ. Trimming cost V 4 bases and J 1 base; bases outside gene matches: 4. CDR3 size: 15 residues. The chain's CDR3 is CASSAGTSVQETQYF. The DNA of the CDR3 is TGCGCCAGCAGCGCGGGGACTAGCGTCCAAGAGACCCAGTACTTC.

This clonotype was counted between two and nine times. This chain joins TRBV9 and TRBJ2-5, with TRBD1 as a possible D gene (5 bases). Trimming shortened V by 3 bases and J by 4 bases, and 13 bases separated the two germline ends. This CDR3 contains 14 residues. CDR1 is SGDLS and CDR2 is YYNGEE in the germline V gene. The DNA of the CDR3 is TGTGCCAGCAGCGCGCAGGGATGGGGAGAGACCCAGTACTTC. It yields the protein CASSAQGWGETQYF.

This clonotype occurred many times. The chain carries TRBV20-1 and TRBJ2-1; D gene uncertain. Per the germline V gene, CDR1 is DFQATT and CDR2 is SNEGSKA (reference sequence). The CDR3 length is 12 residues. Deletions cut 5 bases from V and 7 bases from J, with 12 bases between. CDR3 protein: CSARSVWNEQFF. CDR3 bases: TGCAGTGCTCGGAGTGTGTGGAATGAGCAGTTCTTC.